Following are 24 T cell receptor beta chains from one sample sequenced in a study of tumor and adjacent non-tumor tissue in lung cancer. TCRbeta libraries were built with three rounds of nested PCR, modified from ARM-PCR. TCRdb re-called the multiplex PCR reads with MiXCR, one entry per CDR3 protein. The sample consists of some 51,000 distinct CDR3 sequences, about two thirds of them appearing once. No cell sorting was done before RNA was extracted from the tissue. Distant lung tissue was collected more than 3 cm away from the tumor edge. The specimen was distant non-tumor lung tissue. The source of these receptors is a woman in her 70s with non-small cell lung cancer.

The V call is TRBV11-1, the J call TRBJ1-1; TRBD1 might be the D (5 bases). The CDR3 is made up of 14 amino acids. CDR1 and CDR2 from the germline V gene are SGHAT and FQDESV (reference sequence). V lost 2 bases and J 2 bases, leaving 9 bases between the germline ends. In DNA, the CDR3 is TGTGCCAGCAGCTTACTAGGACAAAACACTGAAGCTTTCTTT. Residues: CASSLLGQNTEAFF.

This clonotype has ten or more counts. The chain recombines TRBV5-4 with TRBJ1-5, with D perhaps matching TRBD1 (5 bases). Germline V gene data show CDR1 as SGHNT and CDR2 as YYREEE (reference sequence). The CDR3 spans 15 residues. Deletions cut 0 bases from V and 4 bases from J, with 11 bases between. The CDR3 DNA is TGTGCCAGCAGCTTGGGGGGACGGGTGAATCAGCCCCAGCATTTT. Its translation: CASSLGGRVNQPQHF.

This clonotype was counted ten times or more. The chain has TRBV5-5 and TRBJ2-7; 9 bases agree with TRBD1. V shed 5 bases, J shed 1 base, and the junction held 7 bases outside the gene matches. Germline-derived CDR1 and CDR2 are SGHKS and YYEKEE (reference sequence). The CDR3 contains 15 residues. CDR3 sequence: CASRFGQGTSYEQYF. The CDR3 coding sequence is TGTGCCAGCAGATTCGGACAGGGGACGTCCTACGAGCAGTACTTC.

On this clonotype: Germline is not matched at one junction end, which may reflect a read error. The V call is TRBV11-2, the J call TRBJ2-5, with D possibly matching TRBD2 (6 bases). The CDR3 sequence is 13 residues long. The germline CDR1 and CDR2 sequences are SGHAT and FQNNGV. CDR3 region: CVNSLAEGETQYF. The CDR3 region has the DNA TGTGTCAACAGCTTAGCGGAGGGCGAGACCCAGTACTTT.

On this clonotype: A read error may produce the germline difference seen at one junction end. The chain employs TRBV29-1 and TRBJ2-6; maybe TRBD1 (6 bases). CDR1 SQVTM and CDR2 ANQGSEA come from the germline V gene. CDR3 length equals 15 residues. CDR3: CGIEDRSSGANVLTF. The CDR3 DNA reads TGCGGCATTGAAGACAGGAGCTCTGGGGCTAACGTCCTGACTTTC.

This clonotype has only one observation. The junction does not match germline at one end; this may be a read error. This chain connects TRBV5-6 to TRBJ2-1; D remains ambiguous. The CDR3 spans 14 residues. CDR1 and CDR2 from the germline V gene are SGHDT and YYEEEE. CDR3 nucleotides: TGCGCCAGCAGCTCAGTGGGCTCCTACAATGAGCAGTTCTTC. Its protein is CASSSVGSYNEQFF.

This chain links TRBV6-6 with TRBJ1-5; no reliable D call. Trimming stripped 7 bases from V and 6 bases from J, with 10 bases between. Germline V gene lookup returns CDR1 MNHNY and CDR2 SVGAGI (reference sequence). This CDR3 is built from 12 residues. CDR3: CASNSSGQPQHF. The CDR3 DNA reads TGTGCCAGCAACTCATCCGGTCAGCCCCAGCATTTT.

In this sample, this clonotype turned up a few times. One end of the junction is discordant with germline, which a read error may explain. V usage is TRBV10-3 and J usage is TRBJ2-7; the match to TRBD2 covers 8 bases. CDR1 and CDR2 (germline): ENHRY, SYGVKD. The CDR3 sequence is 15 residues long. This CDR3 reads CAIREGTSGSYKQYF. The CDR3 DNA follows: TGTGCCATCAGAGAGGGGACTAGTGGTTCCTACAAGCAGTACTTC.

As regards this clonotype: At one of its ends the junction is not consistent with the germline gene, which may arise from a read error. V is TRBV6-1 and J is TRBJ1-1; D uncertain. The CDR3 has 14 residues. Germline values: CDR1 MNHNS, CDR2 SASEGT. CDR3 residues: CASSDWGTNTAAFF. CDR3 sequence (DNA): TGTGCCAGCAGTGACTGGGGAACGAACACTGCAGCTTTCTTT.

This sequence joins TRBV11-2 and TRBJ2-7; 8 nucleotides match TRBD2. The CDR3 sequence is 13 residues long. After removal of 10 bases from V and 3 bases from J, the junction contained 8 bases not matched to a gene. Germline loops: CDR1 SGHAT, CDR2 FQNNGV. CDR3 coding DNA: TGTGCCATCAGGGCCCTAGCGGGCTACGAGCAGTACTTC. This gives the protein CAIRALAGYEQYF.

This clonotype showed up many times. This chain uses TRBV18 with TRBJ2-2; D is uncertain. There are 14 residues in the CDR3. Germline CDR1 KGHSH, CDR2 LQKENI. Trimming shortened V by 2 bases and J by 6 bases, and 10 bases separated the two germline ends. In DNA form, the CDR3 reads TGTGCCAGCTCACCATTTGGCGAGTCCGGGGAGCTGTTTTTT. Protein: CASSPFGESGELFF.

On this clonotype: It may be a read error: a sequence one base away is much more abundant. This chain uses TRBV7-9 with TRBJ2-5; D perhaps matches TRBD1 (5 bases). Per the germline V gene, CDR1 is SEHNR and CDR2 is FQNEAQ (reference sequence). V shed 5 bases and J shed 2 bases, with 15 bases lying between them. The CDR3 contains 15 residues. DNA of the CDR3: TGTGCCAGCAGCCGTGTGACAGCCTCTCAAGAGACCCAGTACTTC. Encoded protein: CASSRVTASQETQYF.

This sequence joins TRBV10-3 and TRBJ1-1; a weak D match, TRBD1 (6 bases). CDR1 is ENHRY and CDR2 is SYGVKD in the germline V gene. Trimming took 2 bases from V and 7 from J, leaving 17 bases between them. The CDR3 has 15 amino acids. The CDR3: CAISERQGLGIEAFF. The DNA of the CDR3 is TGTGCCATCAGTGAGCGTCAGGGGCTCGGCATTGAAGCTTTCTTT.

Of note for this clonotype: This CDR3 is missing its conserved last phenylalanine or tryptophan, likely due to a read error. The V gene is TRBV6-5, the J gene TRBJ2-3, with no clear D. The length of the CDR3 is 15 residues. CDR1 and CDR2 (germline): MNHEY, SVGAGI. The CDR3 loop is CAGSYSFMNSDTQYY. As DNA, the CDR3 is TGTGCCGGCAGTTACTCGTTTATGAACTCAGATACGCAGTATTAT.

This clonotype was picked up one time. The chain joins TRBV6-1 to TRBJ1-3; D is unclear. Germline V gene lookup returns CDR1 MNHNS and CDR2 SASEGT. There are 14 residues in the CDR3. V dropped 11 bases and J dropped 0 bases, with 14 bases sitting between them. CDR3 nucleotide sequence: TGTGCCGCCCAAGAGGAGGACTCTGGAAACACCATATATTTT. Translating gives CAAQEEDSGNTIYF.

A remark on this clonotype: The junction departs from the called germline gene at one end, perhaps through a read error. The chain couples TRBV29-1 to TRBJ2-3; 8 bases agree with TRBD1. This CDR3 region has 14 residues. Germline CDR1 reads SQVTM; CDR2 reads ANQGSEA. CDR3 region: CSVARETGVDTQYF. CDR3 coding DNA: TGCAGTGTTGCCCGGGAGACAGGGGTAGATACTCAGTATTTT.

Concerning this clonotype: It may be a read error: a sequence one base away is much more abundant. The chain joins TRBV7-9 to TRBJ1-1, with D perhaps matching TRBD1 (6 bases). The CDR3 is made up of 15 amino acids. CDR1 SEHNR and CDR2 FQNEAQ come from the germline V gene (reference sequence). The ends were cut back, 3 bases at V and 5 bases at J, with 16 bases in the middle. DNA for the CDR3: TGTGCCAGCAGCTTCCAGGACAGTCCGAAGACTGAAGCTTTCTTT. Its protein product is CASSFQDSPKTEAFF.

A word on this clonotype: The junction does not match germline at one end; this may be a read error. The V call is TRBV29-1, the J call TRBJ2-1; tentatively, D is TRBD2 (6 bases). Germline V gives CDR1 SQVTM, CDR2 ANQGSEA. This CDR3 is built from 13 residues. Here the CDR3 reads CGVRLDSVSEQFF. The CDR3, as DNA: TGCGGCGTTCGACTAGATTCGGTCAGTGAACAGTTCTTC.

The V gene is TRBV11-2, the J gene TRBJ2-1; D gene ambiguous. Trimming removed 5 bases from V and 7 bases from J, with 6 bases in between. Germline V gives CDR1 SGHAT, CDR2 FQNNGV. The length of the CDR3 is 11 residues. The CDR3 sequence: CASSPQNEQFF. CDR3 nucleotide sequence: TGTGCCAGCAGCCCCCAGAATGAGCAGTTCTTC.

On this clonotype: With a much larger clone just one base away, this may be a read error. The chain carries TRBV28 and TRBJ1-1; no definite D call. In germline, CDR1 is MDHEN, CDR2 SYDVKM. The CDR3 consists of 14 residues. The CDR3 nucleotides are TGTGCCGGCAGTCAAGCCGTGATGAACACTGAAGCTTTCTTT. It codes for CAGSQAVMNTEAFF.

Of note for this clonotype: The DNA is omitted, as the CDR3 cannot be located on it reliably, and the CDR3 follows TCRdb's listing. The CDR3 sequence: CASSYVFGGGITEAFF. The genes are TRBV6-5 and TRBJ1-1. The CDR3 length equals 16 residues, ends included. Germline values: CDR1 MNHEY, CDR2 SVGAGI.

A remark on this clonotype: A much larger clone differs by one base, so this may be a read error. The V gene is TRBV20-1, the J gene TRBJ2-3; 7 nucleotides match TRBD2. This CDR3 spans 15 amino acids. Germline CDR1 reads DFQATT; CDR2 reads SNEGSKA (reference sequence). The CDR3 is CSTSVPRGPTDTRYF. The CDR3 region has the DNA TGCAGTACTAGCGTCCCGAGAGGGCCCACAGATACGCGGTATTTT.

As to this clonotype: The junction departs from germline at one end; a sequencing error may be responsible. As DNA, the CDR3 is TGTGTCAGCAGTTCGCGGGGGGATACGCAGTATTTT. Translating gives CVSSSRGDTQYF. This chain uses TRBV12-3 or TRBV12-4 with TRBJ2-3; 7 bases align to TRBD2. CDR3 length: 12 amino acids.

In the case of this clonotype: One junction end does not reproduce the germline sequence, and a read error may be involved. The genes are TRBV11-1 and TRBJ1-1; D perhaps matches TRBD1 (5 bases). The germline V gene encodes CDR1 SGHAT and CDR2 FQDESV (reference sequence). The CDR3 is 14 amino acids. The CDR3 sequence: CTSSLQVLNTEAFF. DNA for the CDR3: TGTACCAGTAGCTTACAGGTCCTGAATACTGAAGCTTTCTTT.